This T cell receptor (beta chain) was captured in a study of T cell changes during pregnancy in multiple sclerosis. This clone occurred a few times. The data were produced by immunoSEQ multiplex PCR, yet TCRdb's version contains in-frame clones alone and is incomplete. This sample has approximately 85,000 clones, with approximately 90% found just once. Trimming cost V 11 bases and J 4 bases, with 15 bases left between them. Germline assignment: CDR1 SGHDN and CDR2 FVKESK. This CDR3 spans 13 amino acids. The sequences come from peripheral blood, collected in the first trimester of pregnancy. The receptor was isolated from a female donor with multiple sclerosis, enrolled in a pregnancy study. The gene calls are TRBV14 and TRBJ1-3; D is uncertain. This chain's CDR3 is CAHNPKTGNTIYF. DNA of the CDR3: TGTGCCCACAACCCGAAGACAGGAAACACCATATATTTT.